The 24 T cell receptor beta chains in this list originate from one sample, sequenced in a study of shared clonotypes between healthy human individuals (dated by TCRdb to 2020 to 2021). The receptor library was made with the immunoSEQ multiplex PCR assay. In its TCRdb copy, this immuneACCESS table keeps in-frame sequences only and misses some clones. Where compared with another copy, unresolved V genes explain less than half of these, and the others have no known cause. Within this sample are about 1.1 million clones, with approximately 80% of them counted one time only. Roughly 0.61% of the sample goes to the ten largest clones. Sequenced: memory CD4+ T cells from PBMCs. The cell subset or site label on this specimen signifies: CD45RA-negative fraction. The receptors derive from a man in his late teens or twenties in good health. Some clones in this sample may be carry-over from other donors' samples.

V and J are TRBV29-1 and TRBJ2-1; 9 positions agree with TRBD1. Germline loops: CDR1 SQVTM, CDR2 ANQGSEA. Trimming cost V 3 bases and J 7 bases; bases outside gene matches: 4. The CDR3 has 13 amino acids. This CDR3 is CSVEGQGRNEQFF. The CDR3 coding sequence is TGCAGCGTTGAGGGACAGGGTAGGAATGAGCAGTTCTTC.

The chain recombines TRBV10-1 with TRBJ2-5, with TRBD2 matching over 8 bases. The V segment lost 10 bases and the J segment 3 bases; nucleotides outside the gene matches: 10. This CDR3 region has 14 residues. The germline V gene encodes CDR1 WNHNN and CDR2 SYGVQD (reference sequence). In DNA, the CDR3 is TGCGCCACGTCCCAGGGACTAGAGGAAGAGACCCAGTACTTC. Protein product: CATSQGLEEETQYF.

This clone was seen more than once but under ten times. A much larger clonotype is one base distant, so this may be a read error. This chain links TRBV11-2 with TRBJ1-1; no reliable D call. Trimming shortened V by 4 bases and J by 1 base, and 4 bases separated the two germline ends. This CDR3 region has 12 residues. Per germline, CDR1 SGHAT and CDR2 FQNNGV. CDR3 residues: CASSWRNTEAFF. In DNA form, the CDR3 reads TGTGCCAGCAGCTGGAGGAACACTGAAGCTTTCTTT.

J is TRBJ2-2 and V is TRBV28; TRBD1 aligns across 7 bases. The ends lost 5 bases at V and 3 bases at J; junction bases unmatched: 6. Germline-derived CDR1 and CDR2 are MDHEN and SYDVKM. The CDR3 length is 15 residues. The CDR3 spells CASSRRGRDTGELFF. DNA of the CDR3: TGTGCCAGCAGTCGAAGGGGGCGCGACACCGGGGAGCTGTTTTTT.

This clone was picked up a small number of times. The chain joins TRBV19 to TRBJ2-7; weak D call: TRBD1 (6 bases). Per germline, CDR1 LNHDA and CDR2 SQIVND (reference sequence). This CDR3 is 18 amino acids long. Trimming stripped 2 bases from V and 5 bases from J, with 25 bases between. The CDR3 region is CASSITIRTDSPWNEQYF. CDR3 nucleotide sequence: TGTGCCAGTAGTATAACGATCCGGACAGACTCTCCCTGGAACGAGCAGTACTTC.

The sample holds one count of this clone. The CDR3 loop reads CASRPGGGVPYEQYF. Written as DNA, the CDR3 is TGTGCCAGCCGCCCAGGAGGGGGGGTTCCCTACGAGCAGTACTTC. The chain combines TRBV27 with TRBJ2-7; a possible D gene is TRBD2 (7 bases). Germline-derived CDR1 and CDR2 are MNHEY and SMNVEV (reference sequence). Trimming removed 8 bases at V and 2 bases at J, with 19 bases between. CDR3 size: 15 residues.

This clone came up once. This chain links TRBV5-1 with TRBJ1-2, with D uncertain. Germline V gene lookup returns CDR1 SGHRS and CDR2 YFSETQ. The CDR3 covers 13 residues. V was shortened by 4 bases and J by 1 base, with 8 bases between the two germline ends. CDR3 region: CASSVGLNYGYTF. CDR3 in DNA: TGCGCCAGCAGCGTAGGGCTTAACTATGGCTACACCTTC.

This clone was seen a few times. The chain uses TRBV28 and TRBJ1-5; no clear D gene. The CDR3 extends over 12 amino acids. CDR1 and CDR2 (germline): MDHEN, SYDVKM. CDR3 protein: CASSGTNQPQHF. In DNA form, the CDR3 reads TGTGCGAGCTCGGGTACGAATCAGCCCCAGCATTTT. The full variable domain, rest sourced from reference TRBV28 and TRBJ1-5, is DVKVTQSSRYLVKRTGEKVFLECVQDMDHENMFWYRQDPGLGLRLIYFSYDVKMKEKGDIPEGYSVSREKKERFSLILESASTNQTSMYLCASSGTNQPQHFGDGTRLSIL.

This clone was recorded only once. J is TRBJ1-1 and V is TRBV6-1, with D hard to call. The CDR3 has 9 residues. Germline CDR1 is MNHNS and CDR2 is SASEGT. V was trimmed by 2 bases and J by 11 bases, leaving 3 bases between them. The CDR3 protein is CASSERAFF. The CDR3 bases are TGTGCCAGCAGTGAACGTGCTTTCTTT.

The CDR3 DNA reads TGTGCCAGCAGTACCTTCCTGGGATCCGAGCAGTACTTC. It codes for CASSTFLGSEQYF. This chain uses TRBV28 with TRBJ2-7; D is undetermined. The CDR3 has 13 amino acids. Trimming removed 5 bases from V and 6 bases from J, with 14 bases in between. Germline loops: CDR1 MDHEN, CDR2 SYDVKM.

The chain joins TRBV5-1 to TRBJ2-7, with D hard to call. The CDR3 runs to 15 residues. Trimming left V 0 bases short and J 5 bases short, with 15 bases between. Germline CDR1 and CDR2: SGHRS and YFSETQ. The DNA of the CDR3 is TGCGCCAGCAGCTTGGCGACGCGTCCCTGGAACGAGCAGTACTTC. This translates into CASSLATRPWNEQYF. Drawing the rest from reference TRBV5-1 and TRBJ2-7, the complete variable domain is KAGVTQTPRYLIKTRGQQVTLSCSPISGHRSVSWYQQTPGQGLQFLFEYFSETQRNKGNFPGRFSGRQFSNSRSEMNVSTLELGDSALYLCASSLATRPWNEQYFGPGTRLTVT.

This clone was detected a few times. The chain is built from TRBV6-5 and TRBJ1-2; D gene ambiguous. V was cut by 5 bases and J by 4 bases, with 14 bases left in between. This CDR3 is 14 amino acids long. CDR1 MNHEY and CDR2 SVGAGI come from the germline V gene. DNA for the CDR3: TGTGCCAGCAGTGCCCACCAGGCTCCCTATGGCTACACCTTC. Its translation is CASSAHQAPYGYTF.

V is TRBV28 and J is TRBJ2-5, with D perhaps matching TRBD2 (6 bases). Germline-derived CDR1 and CDR2 are MDHEN and SYDVKM. The CDR3 length is 15 residues. V gave up 5 bases and J gave up 2 bases, with 15 bases separating them. CDR3 sequence reads: CASSPRGTQQETQYF. For the CDR3, the DNA is TGTGCCAGCAGTCCACGGGGGACTCAGCAAGAGACCCAGTACTTC.

The chain is built from TRBV30 and TRBJ2-2; 8 nucleotides match TRBD2. J was trimmed by 6 bases and V by 2 bases; bases with no gene match: 5. CDR3 length: 14 amino acids. The germline gives CDR1 GTSNPN, CDR2 SVGIG (reference sequence). DNA for the CDR3: TGTGCCTGGAGTCTGGGACTAGAAGCCGGGGAGCTGTTTTTT. It encodes CAWSLGLEAGELFF.

This chain uses TRBV25-1 with TRBJ1-5; TRBD1 is a possible D gene (6 bases). This CDR3 has 15 residues. Germline CDR1 reads MGHDK; CDR2 reads SYGVNS. Trimming took off 4 bases at V and 3 bases at J, with 13 bases between the two ends. The CDR3 DNA reads TGTGCCAGCAGTGGTCGGGGGCAGTACAATCAGCCCCAGCATTTT. This codes for CASSGRGQYNQPQHF.

The V call is TRBV30, the J call TRBJ2-7; D is possibly TRBD2 (6 bases). The CDR3 length is 19 residues. Trimming removed 3 bases at V and 5 bases at J, with 32 bases between. Germline values: CDR1 GTSNPN, CDR2 SVGIG (reference sequence). The CDR3 loop is CAWRKEWREGLGDAHEQYF. CDR3 nucleotides: TGTGCCTGGAGAAAGGAATGGCGGGAAGGGTTGGGAGACGCCCACGAGCAGTACTTC.

The chain uses TRBV19 and TRBJ2-7; the D gene is possibly TRBD2 (6 bases). This CDR3 contains 17 residues. Germline V gene lookup returns CDR1 LNHDA and CDR2 SQIVND (reference sequence). The V gene lost 4 bases and the J gene lost 2 bases, with 21 bases spanning the gap. CDR3 sequence reads: CASSKGLGWEATYEQYF. The DNA of the CDR3 is TGTGCCAGTAGTAAGGGATTGGGATGGGAGGCGACCTACGAGCAGTACTTC.

V usage is TRBV9 and J usage is TRBJ2-3, with D unresolved. This CDR3 is 13 amino acids long. Trimming cost V 1 base and J 5 bases, with 8 bases left between them. From germline, CDR1 is SGDLS and CDR2 YYNGEE. The CDR3 protein is CASSVNLLDTQYF. The CDR3 DNA is TGTGCCAGCAGCGTAAACCTTTTAGATACGCAGTATTTT.

The genes are TRBV18 and TRBJ2-1; D might be TRBD2 (5 bases). From germline, CDR1 is KGHSH and CDR2 LQKENI. The ends were cut back, 3 bases at V and 0 bases at J, with 9 bases in the middle. The CDR3 has 15 amino acids. This CDR3 is CASSPFGDSYNEQFF. The CDR3 DNA reads as TGTGCCAGCTCACCTTTCGGGGACTCCTACAATGAGCAGTTCTTC. Supplemented by reference TRBV18 and TRBJ2-1, the full variable domain reads NAGVMQNPRHLVRRRGQEARLRCSPMKGHSHVYWYRQLPEEGLKFMVYLQKENIIDESGMPKERFSAEFPKEGPSILRIQQVVRGDSAAYFCASSPFGDSYNEQFFGPGTRLTVL.

The chain has TRBV30 and TRBJ2-5; the D gene is possibly TRBD2 (5 bases). In germline, CDR1 is GTSNPN, CDR2 SVGIG (reference sequence). V lost 2 bases, J lost 7 bases, and 14 bases lay in between. The CDR3 consists of 13 residues. This CDR3 is CAWSPTVRGTQYF. Here the CDR3 DNA reads TGTGCCTGGAGTCCAACAGTTCGGGGGACCCAGTACTTC.

V usage is TRBV27 and J usage is TRBJ2-7; 7 positions match TRBD1. With V trimmed by 2 bases and J by 7 bases, 14 bases remained unmatched. This CDR3 is 16 amino acids long. From germline, CDR1 is MNHEY and CDR2 SMNVEV (reference sequence). The CDR3 DNA sequence: TGTGCCAGCAGTTTAAATGAGGACTCGACAGGGCAAGAGCAGTACTTC. Amino acids: CASSLNEDSTGQEQYF.

In this sample, this clone turned up a few times. The chain employs TRBV10-1 and TRBJ2-3; D is unclear. The germline V gene encodes CDR1 WNHNN and CDR2 SYGVQD (reference sequence). Trimming cost V 2 bases and J 0 bases, with 6 bases left between them. The CDR3 has 14 residues. The DNA of the CDR3 is TGCGCCAGCAGTGAGGCAGATAGCACAGATACGCAGTATTTT. It specifies CASSEADSTDTQYF.

This clone was recorded at least ten times. The chain combines TRBV7-9 with TRBJ1-3; D is unclear. CDR1 is SEHNR and CDR2 is FQNEAQ in the germline V gene (reference sequence). Trimming took off 1 base at V and 8 bases at J, with 12 bases between the two ends. CDR3 length: 14 amino acids. This chain's CDR3 is CASSLGGFPDTIYF. The CDR3 bases are TGTGCCAGCAGCTTAGGGGGTTTTCCGGACACCATATATTTT.

The chain links TRBV5-1 to TRBJ2-3, with D uncertain. The CDR3 consists of 14 residues. Germline V CDR1 and CDR2: SGHRS, YFSETQ. V was clipped by 4 bases and J by 6 bases, with 15 bases between them. The CDR3 DNA is TGCGCCAGCAGCCCGGACCCCACGGCGGATACGCAGTATTTT. It translates to CASSPDPTADTQYF.